Below, 18 T cell receptor beta chains from the same sample are listed, as sequenced in a study of blood T cell repertoires in COVID-19. Produced via immunoSEQ multiplex PCR; TCRdb's table is partial and in-frame only. The table includes roughly 120,000 clones, roughly four fifths detected once. Sequenced: peripheral blood. These receptors were obtained from a human donor in a cohort sampled during active COVID-19.

The V gene is TRBV7-9, the J gene TRBJ2-4, with D unresolved. The CDR3 has 17 residues. Germline V gene lookup returns CDR1 SEHNR and CDR2 FQNEAQ (reference sequence). Trimming took 0 bases from V and 3 from J, leaving 15 bases between them. For the CDR3, the DNA is TGTGCCAGCAGCTTAGCGCTTGGAGTCCGAGACAAAAACATTCAGTACTTC. Protein product: CASSLALGVRDKNIQYF.

The gene calls are TRBV20-1 and TRBJ2-7; 9 bases align to TRBD2. V dropped 3 bases and J dropped 2; count of bases not matched to a gene: 5. Germline V gene lookup returns CDR1 DFQATT and CDR2 SNEGSKA (reference sequence). CDR3 length: 14 residues. In DNA, the CDR3 is TGCAGTGCTAGTCTGAGCGGGGGGACCTACGAGCAGTACTTC. Translation gives CSASLSGGTYEQYF.

This clone came up once. The chain uses TRBV5-1 and TRBJ2-3; 11 bases are a match to TRBD2. The V gene's germline CDR1 is SGHRS and CDR2 YFSETQ. V trimming: 4 bases; J trimming: 4 bases; junction bases outside the gene matches: 8. The CDR3 consists of 16 residues. The CDR3 here is CASSLGLAAIADTQYF. The CDR3 DNA reads as TGCGCCAGCAGCCTGGGACTAGCGGCGATCGCAGATACGCAGTATTTT.

The chain combines TRBV19 with TRBJ1-4, with D tentatively TRBD1 (6 bases). Germline V gene lookup returns CDR1 LNHDA and CDR2 SQIVND (reference sequence). Trimming stripped 3 bases from V and 8 bases from J, with 28 bases between. CDR3 size: 19 residues. The CDR3 sequence is CASSIVDRLGRREQEKLFF. The DNA of the CDR3 is TGTGCCAGTAGTATTGTCGACAGGTTGGGCAGAAGGGAACAAGAAAAACTGTTTTTT. The variable domain in full, with the rest retrieved from reference TRBV19 and TRBJ1-4, is DGGITQSPKYLFRKEGQNVTLSCEQNLNHDAMYWYRQDPGQGLRLIYYSQIVNDFQKGDIAEGYSVSREKKESFPLTVTSAQKNPTAFYLCASSIVDRLGRREQEKLFFGSGTQLSVL.

The rearrangement uses TRBV23-1 and TRBJ2-7, with 9 bases identical to TRBD1. TRBV23-1 is known as an ORF, though its function is uncertain. CDR3 length equals 17 residues. V gave up 4 bases and J gave up 3 bases; unmatched junction bases: 13. CDR3: CASSRLPGQGTGYEQYF. CDR3 sequence (DNA): TGCGCCAGCAGTCGCCTTCCGGGACAGGGTACCGGCTACGAGCAGTACTTC.

The V call is TRBV7-8, the J call TRBJ1-2; TRBD1 agrees at 8 bases. CDR1 SGHVS and CDR2 FQNEAQ come from the germline V gene. Losses at the gene ends were 5 bases for V and 8 bases for J; bases not matched to a gene: 13. The CDR3 is 15 residues long. The CDR3 region is CASSIYRGTLDGYTF. The CDR3 DNA sequence: TGTGCCAGCAGCATCTACAGGGGGACTCTCGACGGCTACACCTTC.

The chain uses TRBV6-2 or TRBV6-3 and TRBJ2-7, with 11 bases fitting TRBD1. The CDR3 is made up of 15 amino acids. Germline V lookup: CDR1 MNHEY, CDR2 SVGEGT. Losses at the gene ends were 6 bases for V and 3 bases for J; bases not matched to a gene: 7. As DNA, the CDR3 is TGTGCCAGCAGGCCTACCGGGACAGGGGGCTACGAGCAGTACTTC. Protein product: CASRPTGTGGYEQYF.

This clone was counted a few times. The gene calls are TRBV2 and TRBJ1-2; D is undetermined. The CDR3 loop spans 14 amino acids. CDR1 and CDR2 from the germline V gene are SNHLY and FYNNEI. Trimming removed 3 bases from V and 4 bases from J, with 12 bases in between. CDR3: CASSEGILTYGYTF. DNA of the CDR3: TGTGCCAGCAGTGAGGGCATCTTGACCTATGGCTACACCTTC.

The chain uses TRBV18 and TRBJ1-3; D unclear. The CDR3 totals 13 residues. Germline V gene sequence: CDR1 KGHSH, CDR2 LQKENI. The V end lost 3 bases, the J end lost 4 bases, and 7 bases lay between the germline ends. CDR3 loop: CASSPEAGNTIYF. The CDR3 region has the DNA TGTGCCAGCTCACCCGAGGCGGGAAACACCATATATTTT.

The rearrangement uses TRBV3-1 (or the pseudogene TRBV3-2) and TRBJ2-2; a possible D gene is TRBD1 (6 bases). V lost 2 bases and J lost 4, with 8 bases in between. This CDR3 comprises 14 residues. Per the germline V gene, CDR1 is LGHDT and CDR2 is YNNKEL (reference sequence). The CDR3 nucleotides are TGTGCCAGCAGCCAAAGAGGGGGCACCGGGGAGCTGTTTTTT. Its translation is CASSQRGGTGELFF.

This chain uses TRBV28 with TRBJ1-6, with D possibly matching TRBD1 (5 bases). The V and J ends lost 2 bases and 3 bases respectively, with 8 bases between them. Germline values: CDR1 MDHEN, CDR2 SYDVKM. CDR3 length: 15 amino acids. CDR3 region: CASSLRGIYNSPLHF. In DNA, the CDR3 is TGTGCCAGCAGTTTAAGGGGTATCTATAATTCACCCCTCCACTTT.

This chain joins TRBV9 and TRBJ2-3, with 8 positions matching TRBD1. Germline trimming cut 0 bases from V and 2 bases from J; bases unmatched to any gene: 8. The germline V gene has CDR1 SGDLS and CDR2 YYNGEE. The CDR3 consists of 17 residues. CDR3 nucleotides: TGTGCCAGCAGCGTAGGCACAGGGGGATCCCCCACAGATACGCAGTATTTT. Amino acids: CASSVGTGGSPTDTQYF.

V gene TRBV2 combines with J gene TRBJ2-7, with TRBD2 matching 11 bases. Germline V CDR1 and CDR2: SNHLY, FYNNEI. The J segment lost 5 bases and the V segment lost 0 bases, leaving 9 bases of the junction unmatched. The CDR3 contains 17 residues. CDR3 amino acids: CASSEALLAGGPNEQYF. CDR3 DNA sequence: TGTGCCAGCAGTGAAGCGCTTCTAGCGGGGGGCCCCAACGAGCAGTACTTC.

V gene TRBV6-2 or TRBV6-3 combines with J gene TRBJ2-1; TRBD2 matches 7 bases. V dropped 6 bases and J dropped 7; count of bases not matched to a gene: 3. The CDR3 contains 12 residues. Germline CDR1 MNHEY, CDR2 SVGEGT. CDR3 sequence (DNA): TGTGCCAGCAGCTGGGGGGGGAATGAGCAGTTCTTC. It encodes CASSWGGNEQFF.

The rearrangement links TRBV3-1 (or the pseudogene TRBV3-2) to TRBJ2-7; TRBD1 agrees at 7 bases. After removal of 1 base from V and 3 bases from J, the junction contained 6 bases not matched to a gene. Germline V gives CDR1 LGHDT, CDR2 YNNKEL (reference sequence). The CDR3 is made up of 15 amino acids. CDR3 DNA: TGTGCCAGCAGCCAAGCTCCGGGACAGATCTACGAGCAGTACTTC. Translated, it gives CASSQAPGQIYEQYF.

The chain uses TRBV5-4 and TRBJ2-6; TRBD1 aligns across 11 bases. This CDR3 is built from 18 residues. Germline V gives CDR1 SGHNT, CDR2 YYREEE (reference sequence). The J segment lost 0 bases and the V segment lost 3 bases, leaving 5 bases of the junction unmatched. The CDR3 DNA follows: TGTGCCAGCAGCTCGGGACAGGGGGTCCGCTCTGGGGCCAACGTCCTGACTTTC. Encoded protein: CASSSGQGVRSGANVLTF.

J is TRBJ1-4 and V is TRBV2; D gene unclear. In germline, CDR1 is SNHLY, CDR2 FYNNEI. Trimming stripped 6 bases from V and 0 bases from J, with 23 bases between. The CDR3 length is 19 residues. The CDR3 region is CASRGGSRHLMPTNEKLFF. The CDR3 DNA reads TGTGCCAGCAGGGGCGGGAGCCGCCACCTAATGCCAACTAATGAAAAACTGTTTTTT.

This rearrangement joins TRBV7-9 to TRBJ2-2; D possibly corresponds to TRBD1 (5 bases). Trimming removed 5 bases from V and 2 bases from J, with 15 bases in between. CDR3 length: 16 residues. The germline gives CDR1 SEHNR, CDR2 FQNEAQ (reference sequence). DNA for the CDR3: TGTGCCAGCAGCGACCCCCAGGGTGGAAACACCGGGGAGCTGTTTTTT. It specifies CASSDPQGGNTGELFF.